A single T cell receptor beta chain is shown here with its context. The antigen is undetermined. This sample was included in a study of healthy donors' naive CD4 and CD8 T cells. Study-wide context: For TCR alpha, new primers spanned all functional IMGT alpha genes.

Each TCR library used 450 to 600 ng of total RNA and a linear amplification protocol. TCRdb used MiXCR to reprocess the reads, holding one entry per CDR3 protein. The table has around 180,000 distinct CDR3 sequences, about four fifths seen once. General study results and limits: Bias from naive T cell homeostatic proliferation was not addressed.

CD4+CD8-CD45RO-CD45RA+ cells were naive CD4+; CD8+CD4-CD45RA+CD27bright cells were naive CD8+. The CDR3 spans 22 residues. J was trimmed by 3 bases and V by 1 base; bases with no gene match: 27. CDR1 is SQVTM, CDR2 ANQGSEA, per germline. The TCR comes from a pool of human donors in good health; the sample pools cells from several healthy donors. Sequencing was performed on naive CD4+ and CD8+ T cells sorted from blood, pooled from several donors. The chain employs TRBV29-1 and TRBJ2-3; 8 nucleotides match TRBD1. CDR3 loop: CSVEVWITDRAMGQGRTDTQYF. The CDR3 DNA follows: TGCAGCGTTGAAGTTTGGATAACGGACAGGGCAATGGGGCAAGGGCGGACAGATACGCAGTATTTT.